This T cell receptor (beta chain) is drawn from a study of regulatory T cells in long-lasting Graves disease (dated by TCRdb to the early 2020s). The study in broad terms: Patients with newly diagnosed Graves' disease had been on antithyroid drugs for under 3 months. The study was registered as a clinical trial and conducted in China. A total of around 35 samples underwent TCR sequencing, from 13 patients with persistent Graves' disease and roughly 20 patients with newly diagnosed Graves' disease. Peripheral blood TCR sequencing and RNA sequencing compared persistent Graves' disease patients with newly diagnosed Graves' disease patients. The investigation overall reported the following: Persistent patients shared more public clonotypes among themselves (around 2,500) than newly diagnosed patients did (nearly 1,000). Sequencing and analysis were limited to the TCR beta chain. Preferential use of TRBV28, TRBJ1-2 and TRBJ2-5 was observed in persistent disease, whereas TRBV20-1 and TRBJ2-1 were favored in newly diagnosed disease. The small sample size was acknowledged by the authors as a limitation that may reduce accuracy. Persistent Graves' disease patients showed lower TCR Shannon entropy and fewer highly expanded clones than newly diagnosed patients, suggesting clonal expansion. Peripheral blood alone was examined, since thyroid tissue, which constituted the primary lesion, could not be accessed.

Receptor libraries were prepared by multiplex PCR. Reads for this sample came from an Illumina HiSeq 4000. iRepertoire HTBI primers and Arm-PCR amplification of CDR3 regions were used to construct TCR beta libraries. PCR products were gel purified before sequencing. The original pipeline was this. Gene usage analysis of CDR3 amino acid clonotypes relied on the roughly 64 TRBV and 13 to 15 TRBJ segments identified across samples. COPE and FqMerger were used to merge the filtered high-quality paired reads into contigs. BLAST was used to align contigs to IMGT TRBV, TRBD and TRBJ reference genes, with CDR3 defined following IMGT. Any clonotype with a frequency above 0.1% was counted as a highly expanded clone. Shannon entropy served as the measure of repertoire diversity, while the Gini coefficient captured V-J evenness. A clonotype found in more than one individual was treated as public. The public reads were run again by TCRdb, first through fastp at Q25 and then through MiXCR, and only productive beta chains were kept. Rows with a matching CDR3 protein are joined into one entry that keeps the most common DNA and genes. TCRdb's processing, not the study's, gives the V and J calls here. The sample contains approximately 230,000 distinct CDR3 sequences, roughly 18% of them found a single time. The leading ten clones occupy roughly a fifth of the sample.

Reading the germline V gene (reference sequence) gives CDR1 GTSNPN and CDR2 SVGIG. The cysteine opens and the phenylalanine closes a CDR3 of 11 amino acids. CDR3 DNA is the only sequence kept; it has 33 bases, read in frame from the first base. This clonotype was counted many times. The antigen it recognizes is unknown. The junction and the germline gene differ at one end; a read error may be behind it. The meaning of the sample's time point label: newly diagnosed GD, antithyroid drugs for less than 3 months. For both TCR sequencing and RNA sequencing, RNA was extracted from PBMCs in TRIzol. The diagnosis of Graves' disease followed American Thyroid Association guidelines. Patients were recruited from an endocrinology department in Xi'an, China. Each patient gave roughly 10 milliliters of peripheral blood, collected in an EDTA anticoagulant tube. Ficoll Paque Plus density gradient separation was used to isolate PBMCs, and no further T cell sorting was done. An Agilent 2100 Bioanalyzer and agarose gel were used to check RNA quality, while a NanoDrop 2000 measured RNA concentration.

The specimen was peripheral blood mononuclear cells (PBMCs), collected at new diagnosis, from a patient treated with antithyroid drugs. The rearrangement joined TRBV30 to TRBJ2-7; possibly the D gene is TRBD1, per 5 matching bases. The clonotype was recovered from a female donor with Graves disease. The CDR3 is CAWSVGDEQCF. Here is the DNA: TGTGCCTGGAGTGTAGGGGATGAACAGTGCTTC.